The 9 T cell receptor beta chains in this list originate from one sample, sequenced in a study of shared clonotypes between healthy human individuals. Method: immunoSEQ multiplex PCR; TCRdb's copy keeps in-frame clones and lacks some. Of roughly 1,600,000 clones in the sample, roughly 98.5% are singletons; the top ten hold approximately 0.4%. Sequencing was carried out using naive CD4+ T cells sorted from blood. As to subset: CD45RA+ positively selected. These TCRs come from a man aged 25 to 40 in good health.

CDR3 amino acids: CASSPGRGWETQYF. DNA of the CDR3: TGTGCCAGCAGCCCGGGAAGGGGCTGGGAGACCCAGTACTTC. The chain joins TRBV5-8 to TRBJ2-5; either TRBD1 or TRBD2 may fit D (5 bases each). The germline gives CDR1 SGHTS, CDR2 YDEGEE. This CDR3 spans 14 amino acids. V shed 4 bases and J shed 5 bases, with 15 bases lying between them.

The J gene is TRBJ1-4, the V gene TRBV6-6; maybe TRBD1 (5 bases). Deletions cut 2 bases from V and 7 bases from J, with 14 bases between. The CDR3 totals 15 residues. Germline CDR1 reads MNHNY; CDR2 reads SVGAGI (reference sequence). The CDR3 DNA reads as TGTGCCAGCAGTTACGCTGGGGCATCGAGTGAAAAACTGTTTTTT. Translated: CASSYAGASSEKLFF.

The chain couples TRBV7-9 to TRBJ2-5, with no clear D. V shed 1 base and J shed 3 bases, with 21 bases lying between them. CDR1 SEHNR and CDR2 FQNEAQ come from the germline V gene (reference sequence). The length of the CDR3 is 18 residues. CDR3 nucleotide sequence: TGTGCCAGCAGCTTAGGTCTTAGGCAGGTTAGGGCGGAAGAGACCCAGTACTTC. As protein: CASSLGLRQVRAEETQYF.

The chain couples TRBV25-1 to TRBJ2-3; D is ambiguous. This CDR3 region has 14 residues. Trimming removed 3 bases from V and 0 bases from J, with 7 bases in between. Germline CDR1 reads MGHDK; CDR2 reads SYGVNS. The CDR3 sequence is CASSDPISTDTQYF. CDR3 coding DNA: TGTGCCAGCAGTGACCCCATAAGCACAGATACGCAGTATTTT.

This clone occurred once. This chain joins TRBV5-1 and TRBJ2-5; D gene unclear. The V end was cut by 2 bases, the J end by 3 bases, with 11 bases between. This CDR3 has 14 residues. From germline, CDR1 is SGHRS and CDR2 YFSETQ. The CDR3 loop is CASSFGLLEETQYF. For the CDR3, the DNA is TGCGCCAGCAGCTTCGGGCTCCTGGAAGAGACCCAGTACTTC.

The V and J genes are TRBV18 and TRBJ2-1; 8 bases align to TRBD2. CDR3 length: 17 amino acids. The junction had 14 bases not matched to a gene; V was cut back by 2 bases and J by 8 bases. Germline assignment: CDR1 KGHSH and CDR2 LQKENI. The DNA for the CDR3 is TGTGCCAGCTCACCAGGACCTCCAGCGGGAGTTTTAGATGAGCAGTTCTTC. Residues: CASSPGPPAGVLDEQFF. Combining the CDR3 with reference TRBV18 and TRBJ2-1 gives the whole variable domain NAGVMQNPRHLVRRRGQEARLRCSPMKGHSHVYWYRQLPEEGLKFMVYLQKENIIDESGMPKERFSAEFPKEGPSILRIQQVVRGDSAAYFCASSPGPPAGVLDEQFFGPGTRLTVL.

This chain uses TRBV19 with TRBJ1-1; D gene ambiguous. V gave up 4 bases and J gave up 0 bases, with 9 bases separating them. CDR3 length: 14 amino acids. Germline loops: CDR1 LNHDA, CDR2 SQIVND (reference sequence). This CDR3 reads CASSKTRMNTEAFF. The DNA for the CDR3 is TGTGCCAGTAGTAAGACCCGAATGAACACTGAAGCTTTCTTT.

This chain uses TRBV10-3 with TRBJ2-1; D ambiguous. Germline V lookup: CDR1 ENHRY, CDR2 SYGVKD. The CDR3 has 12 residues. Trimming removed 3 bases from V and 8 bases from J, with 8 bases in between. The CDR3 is CAISEGVYEQFF. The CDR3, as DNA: TGTGCCATCAGTGAAGGTGTCTATGAGCAGTTCTTC.

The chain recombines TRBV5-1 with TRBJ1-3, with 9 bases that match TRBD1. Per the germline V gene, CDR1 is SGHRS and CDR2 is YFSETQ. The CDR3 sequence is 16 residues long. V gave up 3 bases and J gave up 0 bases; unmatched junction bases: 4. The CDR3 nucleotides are TGCGCCAGCAGCTCGGGACAGGGAGGCTCTGGAAACACCATATATTTT. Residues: CASSSGQGGSGNTIYF. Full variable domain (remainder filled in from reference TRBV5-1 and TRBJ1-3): KAGVTQTPRYLIKTRGQQVTLSCSPISGHRSVSWYQQTPGQGLQFLFEYFSETQRNKGNFPGRFSGRQFSNSRSEMNVSTLELGDSALYLCASSSGQGGSGNTIYFGEGSWLTVV.